This T cell receptor (beta chain) was observed in a study of blood T cell repertoires in COVID-19. Study-wide background: Both acute and convalescent COVID-19 samples were obtained from the United States, Italy and Spain.

Authors' processing steps: How many nucleated cells were present was estimated from reference gene primer amplification. Sequenced by immunoSEQ multiplex PCR; TCRdb stores in-frame clones only, minus some. V, J and clone size reflect that table, while D and trimming were determined from the DNA. The table shows about 330,000 clones, with more than 85% occurring only once. Germline CDR1 SGHDN, CDR2 FVKESK. The CDR3 spans 11 residues. Trimming cost V 1 base and J 15 bases; bases outside gene matches: 3. Participant reports of clinical history set cohort assignment. This chain joins TRBV14 and TRBJ2-1; 7 bases line up with TRBD1. This receptor was identified in a woman aged 25 to 45 who had recovered from COVID-19. Sequenced: PBMCs or T cells enriched from blood (not recorded which). The CDR3 sequence is CASSQGGTVFF. The CDR3 coding sequence is TGTGCCAGCAGCCAAGGGGGGACAGTGTTCTTC.